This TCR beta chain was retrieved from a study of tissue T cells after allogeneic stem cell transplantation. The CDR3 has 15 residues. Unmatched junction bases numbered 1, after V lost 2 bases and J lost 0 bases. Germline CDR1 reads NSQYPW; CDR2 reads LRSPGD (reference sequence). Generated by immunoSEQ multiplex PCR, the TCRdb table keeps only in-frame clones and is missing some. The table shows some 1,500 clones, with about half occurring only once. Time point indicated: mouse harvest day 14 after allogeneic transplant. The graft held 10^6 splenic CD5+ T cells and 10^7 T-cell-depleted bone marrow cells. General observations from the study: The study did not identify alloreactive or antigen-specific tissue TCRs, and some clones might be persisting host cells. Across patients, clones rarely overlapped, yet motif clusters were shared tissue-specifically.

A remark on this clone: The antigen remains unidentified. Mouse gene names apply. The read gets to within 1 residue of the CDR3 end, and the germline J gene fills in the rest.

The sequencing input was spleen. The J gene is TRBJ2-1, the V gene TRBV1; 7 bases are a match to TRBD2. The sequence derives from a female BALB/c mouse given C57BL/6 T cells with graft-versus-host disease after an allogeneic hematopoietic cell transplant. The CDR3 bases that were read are TGCACCTGCAGTGCAACTGGGGTTAACTATGCTGAGCAGTTC. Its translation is CTCSATGVNYAEQF. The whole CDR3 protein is CTCSATGVNYAEQFF.